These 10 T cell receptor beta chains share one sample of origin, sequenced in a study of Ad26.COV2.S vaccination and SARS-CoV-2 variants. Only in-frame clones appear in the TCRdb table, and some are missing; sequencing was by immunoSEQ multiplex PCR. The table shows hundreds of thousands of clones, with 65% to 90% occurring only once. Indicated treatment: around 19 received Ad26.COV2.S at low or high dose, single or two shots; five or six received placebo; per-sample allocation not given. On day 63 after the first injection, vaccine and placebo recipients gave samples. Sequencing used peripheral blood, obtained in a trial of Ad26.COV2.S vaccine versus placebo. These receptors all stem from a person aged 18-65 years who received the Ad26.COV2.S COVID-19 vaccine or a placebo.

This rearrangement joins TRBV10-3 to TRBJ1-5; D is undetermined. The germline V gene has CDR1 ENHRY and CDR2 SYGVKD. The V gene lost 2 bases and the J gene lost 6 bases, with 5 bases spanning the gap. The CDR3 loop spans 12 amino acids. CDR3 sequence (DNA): TGTGCCATCAGTGAGCTGGGTCAGCCCCAGCATTTT. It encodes CAISELGQPQHF.

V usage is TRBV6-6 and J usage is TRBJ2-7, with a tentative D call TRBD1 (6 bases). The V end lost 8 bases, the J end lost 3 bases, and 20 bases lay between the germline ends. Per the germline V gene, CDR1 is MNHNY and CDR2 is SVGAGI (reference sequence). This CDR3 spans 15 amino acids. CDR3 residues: CASATTQQGFYEQYF. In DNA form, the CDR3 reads TGTGCCAGCGCAACTACTCAACAGGGTTTCTACGAGCAGTACTTC.

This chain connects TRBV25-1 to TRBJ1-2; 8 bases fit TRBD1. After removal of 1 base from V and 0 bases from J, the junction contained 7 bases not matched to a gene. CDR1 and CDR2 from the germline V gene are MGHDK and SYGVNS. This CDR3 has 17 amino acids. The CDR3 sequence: CASSEFGTGESNYGYTF. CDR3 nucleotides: TGTGCCAGCAGTGAATTCGGGACAGGCGAATCTAACTATGGCTACACCTTC.

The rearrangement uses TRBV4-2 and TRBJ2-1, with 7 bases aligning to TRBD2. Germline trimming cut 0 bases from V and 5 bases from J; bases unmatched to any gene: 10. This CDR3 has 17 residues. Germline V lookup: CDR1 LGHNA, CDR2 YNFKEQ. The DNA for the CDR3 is TGTGCCAGCAGCCAAGATGTGGTCGGGAGGAAGGACAATGAGCAGTTCTTC. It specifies CASSQDVVGRKDNEQFF.

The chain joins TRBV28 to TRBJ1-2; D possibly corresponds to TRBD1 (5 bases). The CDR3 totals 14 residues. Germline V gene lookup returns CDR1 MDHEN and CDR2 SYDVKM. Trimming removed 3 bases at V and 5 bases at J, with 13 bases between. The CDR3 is CASSLGQGRYGYTF. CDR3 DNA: TGTGCCAGCAGTTTGGGGCAGGGACGATATGGCTACACCTTC.

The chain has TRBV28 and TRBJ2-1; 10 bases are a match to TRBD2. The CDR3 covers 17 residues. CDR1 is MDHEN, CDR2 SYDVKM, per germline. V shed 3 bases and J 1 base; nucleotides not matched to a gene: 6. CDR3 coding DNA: TGTGCCAGCAGTTTCACCCTACTAGCGGGATCCTACAATGAGCAGTTCTTC. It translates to CASSFTLLAGSYNEQFF.

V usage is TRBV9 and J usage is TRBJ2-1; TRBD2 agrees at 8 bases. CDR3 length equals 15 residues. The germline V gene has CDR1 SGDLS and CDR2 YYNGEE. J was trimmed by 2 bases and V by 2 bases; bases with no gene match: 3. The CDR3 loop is CASSVGGGPYNEQFF. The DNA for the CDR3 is TGTGCCAGCAGCGTCGGCGGGGGGCCCTACAATGAGCAGTTCTTC.

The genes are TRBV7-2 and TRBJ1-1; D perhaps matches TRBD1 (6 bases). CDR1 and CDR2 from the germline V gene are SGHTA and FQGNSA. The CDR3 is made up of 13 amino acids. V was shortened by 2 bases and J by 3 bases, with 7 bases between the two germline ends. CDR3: CASSLQGYTEAFF. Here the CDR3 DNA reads TGTGCCAGCAGCTTACAGGGGTACACTGAAGCTTTCTTT.

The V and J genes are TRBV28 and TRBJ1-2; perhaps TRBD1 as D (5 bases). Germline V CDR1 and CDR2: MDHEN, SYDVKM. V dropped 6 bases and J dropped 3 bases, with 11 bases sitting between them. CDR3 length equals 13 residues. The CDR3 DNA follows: TGTGCCAGCAGCCTGGGACGGGACTATGGCTACACCTTC. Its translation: CASSLGRDYGYTF.

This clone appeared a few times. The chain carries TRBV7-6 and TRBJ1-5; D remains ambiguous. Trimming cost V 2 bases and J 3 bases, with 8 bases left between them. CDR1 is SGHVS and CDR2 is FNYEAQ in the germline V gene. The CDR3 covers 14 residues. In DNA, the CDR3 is TGTGCCAGCAGCTTATCGGGCAACAATCAGCCCCAGCATTTT. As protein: CASSLSGNNQPQHF. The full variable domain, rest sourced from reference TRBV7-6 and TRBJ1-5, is GAGVSQSPRYKVTKRGQDVALRCDPISGHVSLYWYRQALGQGPEFLTYFNYEAQQDKSGLPNDRFSAERPEGSISTLTIQRTEQRDSAMYRCASSLSGNNQPQHFGDGTRLSIL.